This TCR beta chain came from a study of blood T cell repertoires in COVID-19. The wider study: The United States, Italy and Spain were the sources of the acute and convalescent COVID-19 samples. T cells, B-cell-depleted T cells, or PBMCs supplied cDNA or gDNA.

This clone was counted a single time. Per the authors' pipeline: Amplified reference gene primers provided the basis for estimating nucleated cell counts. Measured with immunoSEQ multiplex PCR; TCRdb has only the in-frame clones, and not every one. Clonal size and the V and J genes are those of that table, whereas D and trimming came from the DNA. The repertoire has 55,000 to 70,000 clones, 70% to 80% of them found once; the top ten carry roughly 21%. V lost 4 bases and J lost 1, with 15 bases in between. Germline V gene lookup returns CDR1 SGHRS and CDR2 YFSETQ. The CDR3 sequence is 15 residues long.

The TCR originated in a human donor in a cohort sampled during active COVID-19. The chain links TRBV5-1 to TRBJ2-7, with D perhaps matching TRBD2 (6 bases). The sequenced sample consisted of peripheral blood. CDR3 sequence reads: CASSPEGRASYEQYF. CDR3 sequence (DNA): TGCGCCAGCAGCCCGGAGGGCAGGGCGTCCTACGAGCAGTACTTC. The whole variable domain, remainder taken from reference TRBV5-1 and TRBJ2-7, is KAGVTQTPRYLIKTRGQQVTLSCSPISGHRSVSWYQQTPGQGLQFLFEYFSETQRNKGNFPGRFSGRQFSNSRSEMNVSTLELGDSALYLCASSPEGRASYEQYFGPGTRLTVT.